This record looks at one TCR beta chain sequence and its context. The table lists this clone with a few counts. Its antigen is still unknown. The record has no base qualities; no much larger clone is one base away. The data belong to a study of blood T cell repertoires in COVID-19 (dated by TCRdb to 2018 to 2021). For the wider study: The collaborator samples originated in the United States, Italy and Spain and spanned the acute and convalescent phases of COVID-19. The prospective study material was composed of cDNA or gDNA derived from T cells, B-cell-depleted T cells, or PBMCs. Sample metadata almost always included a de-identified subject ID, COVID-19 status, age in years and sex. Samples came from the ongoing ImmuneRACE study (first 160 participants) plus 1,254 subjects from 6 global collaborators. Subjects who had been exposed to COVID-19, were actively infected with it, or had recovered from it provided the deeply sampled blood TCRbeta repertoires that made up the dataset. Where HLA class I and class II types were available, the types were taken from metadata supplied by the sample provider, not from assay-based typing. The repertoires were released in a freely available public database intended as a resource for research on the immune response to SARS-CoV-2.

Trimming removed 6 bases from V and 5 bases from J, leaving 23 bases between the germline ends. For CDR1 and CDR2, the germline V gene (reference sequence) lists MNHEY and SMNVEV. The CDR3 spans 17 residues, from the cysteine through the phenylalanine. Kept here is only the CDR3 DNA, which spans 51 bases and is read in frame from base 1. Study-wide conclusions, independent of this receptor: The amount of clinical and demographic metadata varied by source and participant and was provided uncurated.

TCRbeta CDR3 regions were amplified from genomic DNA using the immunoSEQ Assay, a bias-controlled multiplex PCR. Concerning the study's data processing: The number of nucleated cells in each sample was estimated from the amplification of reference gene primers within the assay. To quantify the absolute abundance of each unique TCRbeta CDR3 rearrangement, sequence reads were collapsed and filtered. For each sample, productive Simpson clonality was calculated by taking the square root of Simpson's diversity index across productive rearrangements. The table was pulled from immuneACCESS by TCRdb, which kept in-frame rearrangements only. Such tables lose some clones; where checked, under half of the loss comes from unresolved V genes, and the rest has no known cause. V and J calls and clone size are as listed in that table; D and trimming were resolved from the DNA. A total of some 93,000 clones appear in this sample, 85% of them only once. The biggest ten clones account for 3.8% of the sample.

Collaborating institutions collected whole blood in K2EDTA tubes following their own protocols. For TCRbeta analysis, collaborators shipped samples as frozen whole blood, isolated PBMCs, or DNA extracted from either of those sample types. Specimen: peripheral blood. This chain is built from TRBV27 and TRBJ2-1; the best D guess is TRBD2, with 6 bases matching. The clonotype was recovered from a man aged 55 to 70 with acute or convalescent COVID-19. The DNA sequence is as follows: TGTGCCAGCAGCCGAGGAGGGCTGGGTGTAATCGACAATGAGCAGTTCTTC. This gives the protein CASSRGGLGVIDNEQFF.